Included here is one T cell receptor beta chain sequence, with context. Its antigen is not known. The entry originates in a study of shared clonotypes between healthy human individuals. Across the study: Donor composition was a couple of women and three men, aged 18 to 49.

It was CD45RO-negative cells, positively selected for CCR7, that made up naive CD8 cells, with terminally differentiated effector memory CD45RA+ cells excluded. General observations from the study: Sampling involved blood alone; tissue repertoires likely differ. Genetic and exposure-history diversity was limited by the small donor number. Larger richness was generally estimated for naive than memory subsets.

The repertoire was sequenced with immunoSEQ multiplex PCR; TCRdb's copy has only in-frame clones and lacks some. In the table there are about 2.1 million clones, 80% to 95% of which are singletons. The sequenced sample was naive CD8+ T cells from PBMCs. The TCR was taken from a young man in good health. Some clones in this sample may be carry-over from other donors' samples.

The CDR3 coding sequence is TGTGCCAGCAGCCCGACCGGGAGCCAGGCCTACGAGCAGTACTTC. This encodes CASSPTGSQAYEQYF. The rearrangement uses TRBV13 and TRBJ2-7; D perhaps matches TRBD2 (6 bases). CDR1 is PRHDT, CDR2 FYEKMQ, per germline (reference sequence). The CDR3 sequence is 15 residues long. Trimming stripped 5 bases from V and 2 bases from J, with 16 bases between. Full variable domain (missing parts from reference TRBV13 and TRBJ2-7): AAGVIQSPRHLIKEKRETATLKCYPIPRHDTVYWYQQGPGQDPQFLISFYEKMQSDKGSIPDRFSAQQFSDYHSELNMSSLELGDSALYFCASSPTGSQAYEQYFGPGTRLTVT.